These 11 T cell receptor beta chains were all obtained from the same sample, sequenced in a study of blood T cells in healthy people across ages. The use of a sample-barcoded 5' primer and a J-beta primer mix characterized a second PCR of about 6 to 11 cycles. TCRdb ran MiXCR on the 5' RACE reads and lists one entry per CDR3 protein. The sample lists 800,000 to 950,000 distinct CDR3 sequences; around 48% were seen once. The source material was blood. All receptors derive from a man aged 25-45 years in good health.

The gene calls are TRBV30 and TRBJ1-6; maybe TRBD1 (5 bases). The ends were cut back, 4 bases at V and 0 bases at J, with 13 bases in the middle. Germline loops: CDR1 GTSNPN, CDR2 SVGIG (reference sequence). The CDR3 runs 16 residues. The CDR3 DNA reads TGTGCCTGGATAAGGGGCAGTTTCTCCTATAATTCACCCCTCCACTTT. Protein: CAWIRGSFSYNSPLHF.

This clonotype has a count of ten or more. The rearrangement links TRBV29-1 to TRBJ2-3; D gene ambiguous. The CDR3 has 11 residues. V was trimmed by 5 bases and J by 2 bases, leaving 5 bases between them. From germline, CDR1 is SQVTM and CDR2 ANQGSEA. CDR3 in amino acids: CSVTVTDTQYF. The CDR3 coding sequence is TGCAGCGTTACTGTCACAGATACGCAGTATTTT.

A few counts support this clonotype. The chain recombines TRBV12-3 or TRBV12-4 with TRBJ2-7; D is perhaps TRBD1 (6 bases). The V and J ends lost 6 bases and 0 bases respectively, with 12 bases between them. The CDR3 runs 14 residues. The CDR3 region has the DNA TGTGCCAGCAGGGACAGCTCTTCCTCCTACGAGCAGTACTTC. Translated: CASRDSSSSYEQYF.

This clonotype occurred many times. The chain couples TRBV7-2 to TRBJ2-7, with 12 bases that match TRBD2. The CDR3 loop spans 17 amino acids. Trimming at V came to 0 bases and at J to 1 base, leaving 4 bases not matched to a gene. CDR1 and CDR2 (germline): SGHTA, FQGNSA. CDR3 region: CASSLAVTSGGSYEQYF. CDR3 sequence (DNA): TGTGCCAGCAGCTTAGCGGTGACTAGCGGGGGTTCCTACGAGCAGTACTTC.

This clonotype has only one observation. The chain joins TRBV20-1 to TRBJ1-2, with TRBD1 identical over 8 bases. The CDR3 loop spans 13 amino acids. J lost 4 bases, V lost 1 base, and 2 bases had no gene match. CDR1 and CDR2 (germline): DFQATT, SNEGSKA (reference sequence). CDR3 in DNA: TGCAGTGCTAGAGCTACAGGGGGCTATGGCTACACCTTC. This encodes CSARATGGYGYTF.

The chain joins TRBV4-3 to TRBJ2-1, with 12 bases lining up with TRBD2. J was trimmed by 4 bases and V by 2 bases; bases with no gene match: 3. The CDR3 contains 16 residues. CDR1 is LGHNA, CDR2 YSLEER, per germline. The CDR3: CASSQTSGGTYNEQFF. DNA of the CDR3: TGCGCCAGCAGCCAAACTAGCGGGGGGACTTACAATGAGCAGTTCTTC.

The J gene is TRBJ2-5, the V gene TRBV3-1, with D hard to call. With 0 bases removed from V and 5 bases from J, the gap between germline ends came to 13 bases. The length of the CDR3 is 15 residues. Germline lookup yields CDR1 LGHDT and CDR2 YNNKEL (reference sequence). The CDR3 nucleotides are TGTGCCAGCAGCCAAGAAAGGCGTACCCGGGAGACCCAGTACTTC. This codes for CASSQERRTRETQYF.

The CDR3 region is CASSLGGLAVKDTQYF. CDR3 bases: TGCGCCAGCAGCTTGGGGGGACTAGCAGTTAAAGATACGCAGTATTTT. The chain is built from TRBV5-1 and TRBJ2-3, with 9 bases identical to TRBD2. The CDR3 is made up of 16 amino acids. V lost 0 bases to trimming and J lost 5 bases; unmatched junction nucleotides: 7. Per germline, CDR1 SGHRS and CDR2 YFSETQ.

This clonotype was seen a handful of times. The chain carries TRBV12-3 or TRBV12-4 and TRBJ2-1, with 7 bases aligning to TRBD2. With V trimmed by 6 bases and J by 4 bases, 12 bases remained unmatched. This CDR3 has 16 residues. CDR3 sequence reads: CASSRGDRAGYNEQFF. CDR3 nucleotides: TGTGCCAGCAGCCGAGGGGATAGAGCGGGGTACAATGAGCAGTTCTTC.

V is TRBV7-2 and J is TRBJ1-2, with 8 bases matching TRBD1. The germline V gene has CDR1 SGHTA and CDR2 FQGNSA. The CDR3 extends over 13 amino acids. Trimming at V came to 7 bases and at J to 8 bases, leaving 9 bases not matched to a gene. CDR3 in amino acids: CASTKDRGGGYTF. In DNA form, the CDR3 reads TGTGCCAGCACCAAAGACAGGGGCGGGGGCTACACCTTC.

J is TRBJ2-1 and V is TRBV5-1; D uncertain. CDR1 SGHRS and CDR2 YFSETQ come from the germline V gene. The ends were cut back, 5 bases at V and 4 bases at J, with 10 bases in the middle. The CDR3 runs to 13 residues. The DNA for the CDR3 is TGCGCCAGCAGAACGAGTGAATACAATGAGCAGTTCTTC. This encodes CASRTSEYNEQFF.